Below are 27 T cell receptor beta chains sequenced from a single sample in a study of early T cells in non-severe SARS-CoV-2 infection. TCRdb fed the 5' RACE reads into MiXCR, producing one record per CDR3 protein. Among 61,000 or so distinct CDR3 sequences listed, about 12% were seen once. The starting material was whole blood, obtained at baseline. The receptors originated from an adult who was a healthcare worker with PCR-confirmed SARS-CoV-2 infection or an uninfected control (not recorded which). The donor label of this sample is uncertain.

This sequence joins TRBV5-1 and TRBJ2-3; D unclear. V dropped 1 base and J dropped 4 bases, with 7 bases sitting between them. Germline CDR1 is SGHRS and CDR2 is YFSETQ. The CDR3 length is 13 residues. The CDR3 DNA is TGCGCCAGCAGCTTGCGCGGAGCAGATACGCAGTATTTT. Its translation is CASSLRGADTQYF.

The chain joins TRBV20-1 to TRBJ1-2; 7 nucleotides align to TRBD1. Looked up from germline, CDR1 is DFQATT and CDR2 is SNEGSKA (reference sequence). The trim removed 6 bases at V and 5 bases at J, leaving 6 bases unmatched. This CDR3 is built from 12 residues. For the CDR3, the DNA is TGCAGTGCACGAGAGACAGGGTATGGCTACACCTTC. Protein product: CSARETGYGYTF.

This clonotype was counted at least ten times. J is TRBJ1-1 and V is TRBV12-3 or TRBV12-4; tentatively, D is TRBD1 (5 bases). This CDR3 is built from 13 residues. V was pared by 3 bases and J by 1 base, with 6 bases between. The CDR3 is CASSFGGNTEAFF. The CDR3 DNA follows: TGTGCCAGCAGTTTCGGGGGGAACACTGAAGCTTTCTTT.

There are a few counts of this clonotype. This chain links TRBV7-2 with TRBJ2-5; D gene uncertain. Germline V gives CDR1 SGHTA, CDR2 FQGNSA. This CDR3 has 12 residues. Between the trimmed V and J ends, which lost 2 bases and 5 bases, there was a span of 6 bases. The CDR3: CASSLTKETQYF. The CDR3, as DNA: TGTGCCAGCAGCTTAACTAAGGAGACCCAGTACTTC. The variable domain in full, completed from reference TRBV7-2 and TRBJ2-5, reads GAGVSQSPSNKVTEKGKDVELRCDPISGHTALYWYRQSLGQGLEFLIYFQGNSAPDKSGLPSDRFSAERTGGSVSTLTIQRTQQEDSAVYLCASSLTKETQYFGPGTRLLVL.

V and J are TRBV5-1 and TRBJ2-5; the D is unclear. V was cut by 0 bases and J by 2 bases, with 5 bases left in between. The length of the CDR3 is 13 residues. Germline CDR1 reads SGHRS; CDR2 reads YFSETQ. CDR3 in amino acids: CASSLENQETQYF. Written as DNA, the CDR3 is TGCGCCAGCAGCTTGGAAAATCAAGAGACCCAGTACTTC.

This clonotype was seen more than once but under ten times. The genes are TRBV4-1 and TRBJ1-1; D gene uncertain. This CDR3 contains 13 residues. Trimming stripped 1 base from V and 1 base from J, with 4 bases between. From germline, CDR1 is MGHRA and CDR2 YSYEKL. CDR3 bases: TGCGCCAGCAGCCAAGTCGGGAACACTGAAGCTTTCTTT. This translates into CASSQVGNTEAFF.

The genes are TRBV5-1 and TRBJ2-2; D is undetermined. Germline assignment: CDR1 SGHRS and CDR2 YFSETQ. Trimming took off 3 bases at V and 1 base at J, with 13 bases between the two ends. This CDR3 spans 16 amino acids. CDR3 sequence: CASSSDIVGNTGELFF. Written as DNA, the CDR3 is TGCGCCAGCAGCTCCGACATTGTTGGGAACACCGGGGAGCTGTTTTTT.

This clonotype was seen ten or more times. The chain joins TRBV3-1 to TRBJ2-7; D may be TRBD1 (6 bases). V lost 4 bases, J lost 2 bases, and 18 bases lay in between. The CDR3 loop spans 16 amino acids. Germline V lookup: CDR1 LGHDT, CDR2 YNNKEL (reference sequence). The CDR3 sequence: CASSPRGAGDAYEQYV. CDR3 sequence (DNA): TGTGCCAGCAGCCCCCGAGGGGCAGGGGACGCCTACGAGCAGTACGTC.

V usage is TRBV11-2 and J usage is TRBJ2-1; 7 nucleotides match TRBD2. Germline V gene sequence: CDR1 SGHAT, CDR2 FQNNGV. The CDR3 has 15 residues. V was clipped by 5 bases and J by 0 bases; unmatched bases: 4. The CDR3 coding sequence is TGTGCCAGCAGCCAGGGACTAAGCTCCTACAATGAGCAGTTCTTC. It codes for CASSQGLSSYNEQFF.

This clonotype has more than one count but fewer than ten. The chain links TRBV10-2 to TRBJ1-3; D is perhaps TRBD1 (6 bases). The germline V gene encodes CDR1 WSHSY and CDR2 SAAADI. CDR3 length: 15 residues. V was shortened by 3 bases and J by 8 bases, with 17 bases between the two germline ends. The CDR3 protein is CASSDGQGPLDTIYF. For the CDR3, the DNA is TGCGCCAGCAGTGATGGTCAGGGGCCCTTGGACACCATATATTTT.

The chain is built from TRBV2 and TRBJ1-2; a possible D gene is TRBD1 (5 bases). The CDR3 is 14 residues long. The germline gives CDR1 SNHLY, CDR2 FYNNEI. Deletions cut 6 bases from V and 0 bases from J, with 11 bases between. The CDR3 protein is CASSQQTANYGYTF. In DNA, the CDR3 is TGTGCCAGCAGCCAGCAGACAGCTAACTATGGCTACACCTTC.

The rearrangement uses TRBV7-2 and TRBJ1-6; 8 bases match TRBD1. The trim removed 5 bases at V and 7 bases at J, leaving 10 bases unmatched. Germline V CDR1 and CDR2: SGHTA, FQGNSA. The length of the CDR3 is 16 residues. CDR3 sequence reads: CASSPRAQGANSPLHF. CDR3 coding DNA: TGTGCCAGCAGCCCCAGAGCCCAGGGGGCGAATTCACCCCTCCACTTT.

In its sample, this clonotype was seen many times. The rearrangement joins TRBV27 to TRBJ2-5; TRBD1 might be the D (6 bases). CDR3 length equals 15 residues. Per germline, CDR1 MNHEY and CDR2 SMNVEV (reference sequence). V was pared by 2 bases and J by 5 bases, with 15 bases between. The CDR3 protein is CASSLSRNRGETQYF. CDR3 nucleotides: TGTGCCAGCAGTTTAAGCCGCAATAGGGGGGAGACCCAGTACTTC.

This clonotype was observed a handful of times. The rearrangement joins TRBV2 to TRBJ1-5, with 8 nucleotides matching TRBD1. In germline, CDR1 is SNHLY, CDR2 FYNNEI. With V trimmed by 6 bases and J by 4 bases, 5 bases remained unmatched. The CDR3 has 14 residues. The CDR3: CASSPGQVNQPQHF. The CDR3 DNA follows: TGTGCCAGCAGCCCGGGACAGGTTAATCAGCCCCAGCATTTT.

In this sample, this clonotype turned up a few times. This chain uses TRBV20-1 with TRBJ2-2, with D perhaps TRBD2 (6 bases). Trimming pared 6 bases from V and 1 base from J, leaving 9 bases between. CDR1 DFQATT and CDR2 SNEGSKA come from the germline V gene (reference sequence). There are 13 residues in the CDR3. CDR3 nucleotides: TGCAGTGCCAAGGAGGGGAACACCGGGGAGCTGTTTTTT. Protein product: CSAKEGNTGELFF.

This sequence joins TRBV28 and TRBJ1-1; tentatively, D is TRBD1 (5 bases). Germline V CDR1 and CDR2: MDHEN, SYDVKM. The CDR3 runs 14 residues. V shed 7 bases and J shed 2 bases, with 14 bases lying between them. The CDR3 bases are TGTGCCAGCACCCTGACTCGGACAAACACTGAAGCTTTCTTT. Protein sequence: CASTLTRTNTEAFF.

This clonotype appeared a few times. The chain carries TRBV11-2 and TRBJ2-5; D unclear. The CDR3 has 13 residues. Trimming stripped 6 bases from V and 7 bases from J, with 15 bases between. CDR1 and CDR2 (germline): SGHAT, FQNNGV. In nucleotides, the CDR3 is TGTGCCAGCAGTCCCGACTTGGAAGCGACCCAGTACTTC. It encodes CASSPDLEATQYF.

This clonotype showed up many times. The chain is built from TRBV28 and TRBJ1-3; D gene uncertain. The CDR3 is made up of 14 amino acids. Germline CDR1 MDHEN, CDR2 SYDVKM. V shed 3 bases and J shed 0 bases, with 6 bases lying between them. CDR3 loop: CASSFRGSGNTIYF. The DNA of the CDR3 is TGTGCCAGCAGTTTCCGGGGCTCTGGAAACACCATATATTTT.

The sample holds many counts of this clonotype. Here the CDR3 reads CASSQNTGAAQETQYF. CDR3 in DNA: TGTGCCAGCAGCCAGAACACAGGGGCCGCACAAGAGACCCAGTACTTC. The chain carries TRBV11-1 and TRBJ2-5, with 7 bases aligning to TRBD1. V dropped 5 bases and J dropped 2; count of bases not matched to a gene: 11. This CDR3 has 16 amino acids. The germline V gene encodes CDR1 SGHAT and CDR2 FQDESV (reference sequence).

Many counts were recorded for this clonotype. This sequence joins TRBV5-1 and TRBJ1-5, with 8 bases that match TRBD1. The V and J ends lost 2 bases and 7 bases, in that order; junction bases with no gene match: 8. This CDR3 spans 15 amino acids. Germline-derived CDR1 and CDR2 are SGHRS and YFSETQ. CDR3 in DNA: TGCGCCAGCAGCTTCGACGACAGGGGAGACCAGCCCCAGCATTTT. This translates into CASSFDDRGDQPQHF. Full variable domain (rest looked up from reference TRBV5-1 and TRBJ1-5): KAGVTQTPRYLIKTRGQQVTLSCSPISGHRSVSWYQQTPGQGLQFLFEYFSETQRNKGNFPGRFSGRQFSNSRSEMNVSTLELGDSALYLCASSFDDRGDQPQHFGDGTRLSIL.

The chain uses TRBV11-2 and TRBJ2-6; 8 bases match TRBD1. The CDR3 is made up of 15 amino acids. V lost 5 bases to trimming and J lost 2 bases; unmatched junction nucleotides: 2. Germline CDR1 reads SGHAT; CDR2 reads FQNNGV. In DNA, the CDR3 is TGTGCCAGCAGCACACAGGGGGCTGGGGCCAACGTCCTGACTTTC. Its protein product is CASSTQGAGANVLTF.

The chain combines TRBV4-1 with TRBJ1-1; perhaps TRBD1 as D (5 bases). Per the germline V gene, CDR1 is MGHRA and CDR2 is YSYEKL. V was trimmed by 3 bases and J by 4 bases, leaving 21 bases between them. The CDR3 length is 17 residues. The CDR3 nucleotides read TGCGCCAGCAGCCATTCGCCTCCCTTTCGGGGGGGCACTGAAGCTTTCTTT. Translation gives CASSHSPPFRGGTEAFF.

The J gene is TRBJ2-1, the V gene TRBV29-1; 7 positions agree with TRBD2. The junction had 5 bases not matched to a gene; V was cut back by 4 bases and J by 8 bases. This CDR3 region has 12 residues. The germline gives CDR1 SQVTM, CDR2 ANQGSEA. CDR3 sequence (DNA): TGCAGCGTTGTGGGGGGGGTCCATGAGCAGTTCTTC. Its translation is CSVVGGVHEQFF.

In this sample, this clonotype turned up a few times. The chain couples TRBV18 to TRBJ2-7, with a tentative D call TRBD1 (5 bases). This CDR3 region has 14 residues. CDR1 and CDR2 (germline): KGHSH, LQKENI. CDR3 loop: CASSPPTRRDEQYV. As DNA, the CDR3 is TGTGCCAGCTCTCCACCAACGCGCAGGGACGAGCAGTACGTC.

This clonotype was seen many times. V is TRBV11-1 and J is TRBJ2-3; D not resolved. This CDR3 has 14 residues. The ends were cut back, 6 bases at V and 0 bases at J, with 10 bases in the middle. Germline V gives CDR1 SGHAT, CDR2 FQDESV (reference sequence). CDR3 nucleotides: TGTGCCAGCAGGCTGACCCGGAGCACAGATACGCAGTATTTT. Amino acid sequence: CASRLTRSTDTQYF.

V is TRBV12-3 or TRBV12-4 and J is TRBJ2-5, with 7 bases aligning to TRBD2. V gave up 3 bases and J gave up 2 bases; unmatched junction bases: 3. This CDR3 region has 14 residues. The CDR3 sequence is CASSFIGGQETQYF. As DNA, the CDR3 is TGTGCCAGCAGTTTCATCGGGGGGCAAGAGACCCAGTACTTC.

The chain couples TRBV7-6 to TRBJ2-1, with 14 bases that match TRBD2. CDR3 length: 15 amino acids. Germline trimming cut 5 bases from V and 9 bases from J; bases unmatched to any gene: 6. The germline V gene encodes CDR1 SGHVS and CDR2 FNYEAQ. The CDR3 protein is CASSATGTSGGEQFF. The CDR3 bases are TGTGCCAGCAGCGCTACAGGGACTAGCGGGGGTGAGCAGTTCTTC. The full variable domain, its missing parts supplied by reference TRBV7-6 and TRBJ2-1, is GAGVSQSPRYKVTKRGQDVALRCDPISGHVSLYWYRQALGQGPEFLTYFNYEAQQDKSGLPNDRFSAERPEGSISTLTIQRTEQRDSAMYRCASSATGTSGGEQFFGPGTRLTVL.